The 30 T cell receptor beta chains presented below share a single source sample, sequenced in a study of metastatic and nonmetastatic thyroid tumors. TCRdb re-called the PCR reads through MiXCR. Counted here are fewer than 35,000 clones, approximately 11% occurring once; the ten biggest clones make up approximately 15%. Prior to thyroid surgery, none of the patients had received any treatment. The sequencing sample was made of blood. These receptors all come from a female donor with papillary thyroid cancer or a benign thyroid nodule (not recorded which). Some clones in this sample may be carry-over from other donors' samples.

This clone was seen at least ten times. The CDR3 DNA reads as TGTGCCAGCAGTTACTCGAGTGGGGATCAGCCCCAGCATTTT. The encoded protein is CASSYSSGDQPQHF. V and J are TRBV6-5 and TRBJ1-5; D remains ambiguous. Germline V gene data show CDR1 as MNHEY and CDR2 as SVGAGI. The length of the CDR3 is 14 residues. Deletions cut 0 bases from V and 5 bases from J, with 8 bases between.

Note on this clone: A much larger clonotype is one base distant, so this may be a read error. The chain's CDR3 is CANSPIHWQGRAKNIQYF. The CDR3 DNA follows: TGTGCCAACAGCCCGATCCATTGGCAGGGTAGAGCCAAAAACATTCAGTACTTC. V gene TRBV11-2 combines with J gene TRBJ2-4, with D possibly being TRBD1 (5 bases). The length of the CDR3 is 18 residues. CDR1 and CDR2 from the germline V gene are SGHAT and FQNNGV.

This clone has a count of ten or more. CDR3 sequence (DNA): TGCGCCAGCAGCCAAGATGAGAACACCGGGGAGCTGTTTTTT. This sequence encodes CASSQDENTGELFF. The V call is TRBV4-3, the J call TRBJ2-2, with D uncertain. The CDR3 runs to 14 residues. V lost 0 bases and J 1 base, leaving 3 bases between the germline ends. Germline-derived CDR1 and CDR2 are LGHNA and YSLEER.

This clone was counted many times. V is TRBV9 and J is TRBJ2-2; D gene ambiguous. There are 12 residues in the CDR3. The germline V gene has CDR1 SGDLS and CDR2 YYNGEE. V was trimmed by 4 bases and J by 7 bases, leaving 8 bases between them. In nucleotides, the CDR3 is TGTGCCAGCAGCCTCCCCGGCGGGGAGCTGTTTTTT. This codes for CASSLPGGELFF.

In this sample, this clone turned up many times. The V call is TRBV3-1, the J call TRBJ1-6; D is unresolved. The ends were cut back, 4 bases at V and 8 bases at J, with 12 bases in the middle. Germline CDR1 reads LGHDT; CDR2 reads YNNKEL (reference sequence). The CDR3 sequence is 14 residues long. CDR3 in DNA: TGTGCCAGCAGCCCCCCCGGGCCACATTCACCCCTCCACTTT. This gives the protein CASSPPGPHSPLHF. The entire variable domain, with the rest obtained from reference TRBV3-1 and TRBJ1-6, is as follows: DTAVSQTPKYLVTQMGNDKSIKCEQNLGHDTMYWYKQDSKKFLKIMFSYNNKELIINETVPNRFSPKSPDKAHLNLHINSLELGDSAVYFCASSPPGPHSPLHFGNGTRLTVT.

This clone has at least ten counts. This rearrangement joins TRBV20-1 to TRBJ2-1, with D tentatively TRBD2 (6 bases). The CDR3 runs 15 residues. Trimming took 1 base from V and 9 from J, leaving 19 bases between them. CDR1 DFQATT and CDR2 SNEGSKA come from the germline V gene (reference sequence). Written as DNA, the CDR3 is TGCAGTGCTAGAGTCCGAGCTTCGATGGGGGGTGAGCAGTTCTTC. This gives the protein CSARVRASMGGEQFF.

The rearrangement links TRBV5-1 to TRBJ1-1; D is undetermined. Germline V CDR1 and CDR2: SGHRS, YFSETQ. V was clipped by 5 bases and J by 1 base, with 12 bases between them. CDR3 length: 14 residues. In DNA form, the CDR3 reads TGCGCCAGCAGTAAGGGAGCCCCGAACACTGAAGCTTTCTTT. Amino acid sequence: CASSKGAPNTEAFF.

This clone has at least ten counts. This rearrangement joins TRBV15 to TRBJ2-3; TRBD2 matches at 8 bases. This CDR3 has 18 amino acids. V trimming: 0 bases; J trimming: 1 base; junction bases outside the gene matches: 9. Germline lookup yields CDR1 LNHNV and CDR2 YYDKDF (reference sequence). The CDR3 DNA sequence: TGTGCCACCAGCAGAGATCGGGTAGCGGGAAGGGGCACAGATACGCAGTATTTT. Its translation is CATSRDRVAGRGTDTQYF. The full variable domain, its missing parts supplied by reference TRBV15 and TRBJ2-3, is DAMVIQNPRYQVTQFGKPVTLSCSQTLNHNVMYWYQQKSSQAPKLLFHYYDKDFNNEADTPDNFQSRRPNTSFCFLDIRSPGLGDTAMYLCATSRDRVAGRGTDTQYFGPGTRLTVL.

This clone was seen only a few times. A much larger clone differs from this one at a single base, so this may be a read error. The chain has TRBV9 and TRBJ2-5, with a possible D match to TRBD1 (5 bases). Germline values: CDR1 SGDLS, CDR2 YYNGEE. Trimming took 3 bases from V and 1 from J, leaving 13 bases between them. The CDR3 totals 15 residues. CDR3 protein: CASSGSGQGQETQYF. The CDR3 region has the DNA TGTGCCAGCAGCGGGTCTGGGCAGGGCCAAGAGACCCAGTACTTC.

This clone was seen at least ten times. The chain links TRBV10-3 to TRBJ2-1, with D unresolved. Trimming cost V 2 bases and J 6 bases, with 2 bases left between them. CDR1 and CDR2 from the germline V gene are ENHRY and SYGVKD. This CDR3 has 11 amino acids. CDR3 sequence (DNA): TGTGCCATCAGTGAGCTCAATGAGCAGTTCTTC. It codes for CAISELNEQFF.

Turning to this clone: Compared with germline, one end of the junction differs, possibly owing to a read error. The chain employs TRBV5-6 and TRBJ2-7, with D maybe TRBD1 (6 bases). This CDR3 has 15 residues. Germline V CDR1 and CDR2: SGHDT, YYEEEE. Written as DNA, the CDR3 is TGTGCCAGCATCTTGTCCTTAGGGGGTCAAGACGAGCAGTACTTC. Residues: CASILSLGGQDEQYF.

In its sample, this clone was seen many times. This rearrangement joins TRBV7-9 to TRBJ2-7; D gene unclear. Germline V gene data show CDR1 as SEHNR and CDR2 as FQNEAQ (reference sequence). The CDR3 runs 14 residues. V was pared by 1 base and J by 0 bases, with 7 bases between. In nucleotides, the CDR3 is TGTGCCAGCAGCTTAGACAGTAGCTCCTACGAGCAGTACTTC. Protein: CASSLDSSSYEQYF.

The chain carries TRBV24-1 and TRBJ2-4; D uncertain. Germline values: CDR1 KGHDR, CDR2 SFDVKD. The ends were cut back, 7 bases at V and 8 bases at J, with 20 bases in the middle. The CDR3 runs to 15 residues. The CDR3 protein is CATSPAPAAPDIQYF. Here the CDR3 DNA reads TGTGCCACCAGCCCGGCCCCGGCAGCTCCCGACATTCAGTACTTC.

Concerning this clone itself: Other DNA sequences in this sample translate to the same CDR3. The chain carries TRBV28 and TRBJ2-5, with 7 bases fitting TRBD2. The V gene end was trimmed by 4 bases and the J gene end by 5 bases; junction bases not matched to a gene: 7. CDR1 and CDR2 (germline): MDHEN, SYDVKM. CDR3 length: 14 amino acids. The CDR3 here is CASSSGGPEETQYF. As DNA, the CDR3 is TGTGCCAGCAGTTCGGGAGGTCCTGAGGAGACCCAGTACTTC.

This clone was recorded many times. CDR3 sequence reads: CASSIAGGGFNEQFF. The CDR3 DNA reads as TGTGCCAGTAGTATTGCGGGGGGCGGTTTCAATGAGCAGTTCTTC. The chain links TRBV19 to TRBJ2-1; TRBD2 matches 8 bases. The V segment lost 3 bases and the J segment 6 bases; nucleotides outside the gene matches: 7. The CDR3 loop spans 15 amino acids. Looked up from germline, CDR1 is LNHDA and CDR2 is SQIVND (reference sequence).

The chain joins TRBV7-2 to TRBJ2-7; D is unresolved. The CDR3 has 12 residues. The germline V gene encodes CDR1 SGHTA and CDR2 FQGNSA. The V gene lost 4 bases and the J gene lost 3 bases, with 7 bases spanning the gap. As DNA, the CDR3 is TGTGCCAGCAGCTACTACTACTACGAGCAGTACTTC. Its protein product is CASSYYYYEQYF.

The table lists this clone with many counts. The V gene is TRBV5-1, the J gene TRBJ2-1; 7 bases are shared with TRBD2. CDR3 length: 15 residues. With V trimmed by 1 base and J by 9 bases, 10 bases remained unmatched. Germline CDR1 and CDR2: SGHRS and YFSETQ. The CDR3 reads CASSLRGGSDSEQFF. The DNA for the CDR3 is TGCGCCAGCAGCTTGCGTGGCGGGAGTGATTCTGAGCAGTTCTTC.

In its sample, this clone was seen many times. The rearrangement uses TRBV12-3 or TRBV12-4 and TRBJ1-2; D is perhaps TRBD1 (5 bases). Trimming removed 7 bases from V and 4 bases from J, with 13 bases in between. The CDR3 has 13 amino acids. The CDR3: CASTIGEGYGYTF. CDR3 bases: TGTGCCAGCACTATAGGGGAAGGCTATGGCTACACCTTC.

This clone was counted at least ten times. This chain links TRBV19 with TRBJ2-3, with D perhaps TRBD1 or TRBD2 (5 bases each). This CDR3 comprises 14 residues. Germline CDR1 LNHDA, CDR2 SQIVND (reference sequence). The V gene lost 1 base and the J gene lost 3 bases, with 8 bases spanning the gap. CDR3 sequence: CASSIVGVTDTQYF. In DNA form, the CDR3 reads TGTGCCAGTAGTATAGTGGGGGTAACAGATACGCAGTATTTT.

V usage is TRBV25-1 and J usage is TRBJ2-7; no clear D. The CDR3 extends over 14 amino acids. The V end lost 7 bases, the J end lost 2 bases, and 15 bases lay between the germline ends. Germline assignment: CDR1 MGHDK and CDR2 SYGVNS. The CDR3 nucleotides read TGTGCCAGCAAAGGCGGCGACCACGCCTACGAGCAGTACTTC. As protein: CASKGGDHAYEQYF.

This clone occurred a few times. The CDR3 DNA reads TGTGCCAGCAGTTTACGGTCTAGCGGATTTTACGAGCAGTACTTC. Translating gives CASSLRSSGFYEQYF. The chain recombines TRBV27 with TRBJ2-7; 7 positions agree with TRBD2. The CDR3 has 15 residues. J gave up 4 bases and V 2 bases, and 8 bases lay outside the gene matches. Germline assignment: CDR1 MNHEY and CDR2 SMNVEV (reference sequence).

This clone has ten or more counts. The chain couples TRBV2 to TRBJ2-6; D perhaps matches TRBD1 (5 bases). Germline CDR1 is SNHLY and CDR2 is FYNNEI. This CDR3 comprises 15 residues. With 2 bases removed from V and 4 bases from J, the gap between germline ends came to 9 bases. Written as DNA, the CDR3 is TGTGCCAGCAGTGAAAGGGGCGCAGGGGCCAACGTCCTGACTTTC. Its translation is CASSERGAGANVLTF.

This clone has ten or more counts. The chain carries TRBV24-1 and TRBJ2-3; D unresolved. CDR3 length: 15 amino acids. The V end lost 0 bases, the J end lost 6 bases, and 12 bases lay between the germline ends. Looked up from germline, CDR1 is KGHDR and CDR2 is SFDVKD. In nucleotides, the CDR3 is TGTGCCACCAGTGATTTGCAGCACAGAAGGGATACGCAGTATTTT. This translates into CATSDLQHRRDTQYF.

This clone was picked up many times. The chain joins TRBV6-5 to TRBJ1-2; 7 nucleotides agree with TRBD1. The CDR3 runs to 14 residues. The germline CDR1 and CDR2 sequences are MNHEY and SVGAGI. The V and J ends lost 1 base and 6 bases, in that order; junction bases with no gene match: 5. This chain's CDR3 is CASSYFGQAHGYTF. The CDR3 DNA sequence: TGTGCCAGCAGTTACTTCGGACAGGCCCATGGCTACACCTTC.

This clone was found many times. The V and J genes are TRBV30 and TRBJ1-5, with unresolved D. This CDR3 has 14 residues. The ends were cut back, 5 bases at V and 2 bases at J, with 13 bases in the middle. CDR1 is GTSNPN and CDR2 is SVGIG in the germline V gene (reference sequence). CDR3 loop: CAWDTSGGNQPQHF. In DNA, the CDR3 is TGTGCCTGGGATACCTCTGGGGGCAATCAGCCCCAGCATTTT.

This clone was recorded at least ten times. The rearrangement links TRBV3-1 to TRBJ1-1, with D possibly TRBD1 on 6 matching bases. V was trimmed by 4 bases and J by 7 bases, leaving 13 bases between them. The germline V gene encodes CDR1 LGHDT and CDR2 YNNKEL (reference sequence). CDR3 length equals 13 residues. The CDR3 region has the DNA TGTGCCAGCAGCCTCGGGGGGCCATTTGAAGCTTTCTTT. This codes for CASSLGGPFEAFF.

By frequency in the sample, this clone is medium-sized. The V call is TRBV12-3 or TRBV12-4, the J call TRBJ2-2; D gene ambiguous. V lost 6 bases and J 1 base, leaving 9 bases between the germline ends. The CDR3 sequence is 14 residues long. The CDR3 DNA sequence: TGTGCCAGCAGCCGGACGGGGAACACCGGGGAGCTGTTTTTT. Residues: CASSRTGNTGELFF.

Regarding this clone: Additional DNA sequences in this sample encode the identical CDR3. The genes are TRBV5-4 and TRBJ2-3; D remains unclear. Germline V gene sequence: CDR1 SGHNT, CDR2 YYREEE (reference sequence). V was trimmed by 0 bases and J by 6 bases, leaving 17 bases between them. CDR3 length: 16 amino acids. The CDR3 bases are TGTGCCAGCAGCTTGGCTGGGTTAAGTTCTAAGGATACGCAGTATTTT. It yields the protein CASSLAGLSSKDTQYF.

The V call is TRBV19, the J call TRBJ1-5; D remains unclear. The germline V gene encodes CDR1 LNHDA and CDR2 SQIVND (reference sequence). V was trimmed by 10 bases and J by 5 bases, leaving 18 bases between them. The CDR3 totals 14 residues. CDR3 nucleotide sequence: TGTGCCACGACCAGAGAAGCCTTCCATCAGCCCCAGCATTTT. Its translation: CATTREAFHQPQHF. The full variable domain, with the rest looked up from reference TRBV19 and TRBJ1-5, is DGGITQSPKYLFRKEGQNVTLSCEQNLNHDAMYWYRQDPGQGLRLIYYSQIVNDFQKGDIAEGYSVSREKKESFPLTVTSAQKNPTAFYLCATTREAFHQPQHFGDGTRLSIL.

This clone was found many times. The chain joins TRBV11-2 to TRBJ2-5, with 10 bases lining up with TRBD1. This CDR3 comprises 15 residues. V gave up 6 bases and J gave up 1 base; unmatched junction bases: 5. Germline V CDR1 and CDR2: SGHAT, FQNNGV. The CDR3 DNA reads TGTGCCAGCAGGGCGACAGGGGGCGCCCAAGAGACCCAGTACTTC. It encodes CASRATGGAQETQYF.